This T cell receptor (beta chain) was found in a study of T-cell reconstitution after alpha-beta-depleted transplantation in children. Whole-study results and caveats: A year post-transplant, T-cell counts and diversity derived mostly from newly produced T cells. Surviving recipient T cells and intrathymic progenitors accounted for some patients' high TCRbeta diversity at day 60. Reportedly, roughly two months post-transplant, alpha-beta T cells arose from several hundred expanded graft clones.

TCRbeta library construction was performed incorporating unique molecular identifiers. MiXCR, applied by TCRdb to the PCR reads, yields one record per CDR3 protein. This table holds 490,000 or so distinct CDR3 sequences, 10% found once. V lost 0 bases to trimming and J lost 7 bases; unmatched junction nucleotides: 11. Germline V gene sequence: CDR1 SGHTA, CDR2 FQGNSA. CDR3 length: 18 amino acids. This clonotype was observed at least ten times. Its cognate antigen is unknown. The chain is built from TRBV7-2 and TRBJ2-2, with 10 bases that match TRBD2. Here the sequenced sample was PBMCs, taken before TCRalphabeta/CD19-depleted stem cell transplant. The TCR comes from a child aged 2 to 15 with inherited bone marrow failure, due to receive a stem cell transplant. DNA for the CDR3: TGTGCCAGCAGCTTAGCGCTTGGACTAGCGGAGGGGGGCGGGGAGCTGTTTTTT. Translation: CASSLALGLAEGGGELFF.